The 18 T cell receptor beta chains below come from one sample, sequenced in a study of blood T cell repertoires in COVID-19. The protocol was immunoSEQ multiplex PCR, while the TCRdb copy is restricted to in-frame clones and leaves out a portion. This table holds 390,000 or so clones, approximately 92% found once. The sequenced sample was PBMCs or T cells enriched from blood (not recorded which). All receptors derive from a man aged 18 to 35 who had recovered from COVID-19.

The genes are TRBV28 and TRBJ1-3, with TRBD1 as a possible D gene (5 bases). V lost 5 bases to trimming and J lost 2 bases, with 7 bases between them. The germline V gene has CDR1 MDHEN and CDR2 SYDVKM. The CDR3 covers 13 residues. The chain's CDR3 is CASSGGAGNTIYF. The CDR3 nucleotides are TGTGCCAGCAGTGGGGGGGCTGGAAACACCATATATTTT. The whole variable domain, remainder taken from reference TRBV28 and TRBJ1-3, is DVKVTQSSRYLVKRTGEKVFLECVQDMDHENMFWYRQDPGLGLRLIYFSYDVKMKEKGDIPEGYSVSREKKERFSLILESASTNQTSMYLCASSGGAGNTIYFGEGSWLTVV.

The V and J genes are TRBV28 and TRBJ1-6, with TRBD1 matching over 7 bases. Germline V CDR1 and CDR2: MDHEN, SYDVKM. This CDR3 is built from 15 residues. V was clipped by 7 bases and J by 9 bases; unmatched bases: 12. CDR3 DNA sequence: TGTGCCAGCATGTCCCACGACAGGGAAAGTTCACCCCTCCACTTT. It specifies CASMSHDRESSPLHF.

This clone was picked up a small number of times. V gene TRBV4-1 combines with J gene TRBJ1-5; D possibly corresponds to TRBD1 (6 bases). Germline V gene data show CDR1 as MGHRA and CDR2 as YSYEKL. The CDR3 covers 15 residues. The V end was cut by 4 bases, the J end by 5 bases, with 15 bases between. This CDR3 reads CASSRNTGKDQPQHF. CDR3 sequence (DNA): TGCGCCAGCAGCCGCAACACAGGGAAAGATCAGCCCCAGCATTTT.

The genes are TRBV13 and TRBJ2-1, with 12 bases lining up with TRBD1. Germline V lookup: CDR1 PRHDT, CDR2 FYEKMQ (reference sequence). J was trimmed by 9 bases and V by 1 base; bases with no gene match: 7. The CDR3 runs 16 residues. The CDR3 protein is CASSLDGGTGGGEQFF. The CDR3 coding sequence is TGTGCCAGCAGCTTAGATGGGGGGACAGGGGGCGGTGAGCAGTTCTTC.

The chain recombines TRBV18 with TRBJ2-7; TRBD1 is a possible D gene (7 bases). With 3 bases removed from V and 0 bases from J, the gap between germline ends came to 15 bases. CDR1 and CDR2 from the germline V gene are KGHSH and LQKENI. This CDR3 spans 16 amino acids. CDR3 protein: CASSPRETGSSYEQYF. Written as DNA, the CDR3 is TGTGCCAGCTCACCTCGGGAGACAGGGAGCTCCTACGAGCAGTACTTC.

The chain employs TRBV30 and TRBJ1-6, with D perhaps TRBD1 (6 bases). Trimming removed 7 bases from V and 10 bases from J, with 20 bases in between. Germline V CDR1 and CDR2: GTSNPN, SVGIG (reference sequence). The length of the CDR3 is 14 residues. CDR3 region: CAYGWAGVESPLHF. The DNA for the CDR3 is TGTGCCTATGGATGGGCAGGGGTGGAGTCACCCCTCCACTTT.

The genes are TRBV9 and TRBJ1-2; TRBD1 agrees at 8 bases. Per germline, CDR1 SGDLS and CDR2 YYNGEE. The CDR3 covers 14 residues. Trimming took 3 bases from V and 8 from J; bases not matched to a gene: 9. CDR3 bases: TGTGCCAGCAGCGGCCCCGGACAGGGAGTCGGCTACACCTTC. Translated: CASSGPGQGVGYTF.

The rearrangement uses TRBV12-3 or TRBV12-4 and TRBJ1-6; possible D gene TRBD1, 5 bases. Trimming left V 3 bases short and J 14 bases short, with 14 bases between. The CDR3 runs 13 residues. CDR3: CASSLGGVGALHF. For the CDR3, the DNA is TGTGCCAGCAGTTTGGGGGGGGTAGGTGCCCTCCACTTT.

The J gene is TRBJ1-6, the V gene TRBV28; tentatively, D is TRBD1 (5 bases). Trimming stripped 3 bases from V and 6 bases from J, with 21 bases between. CDR1 and CDR2 from the germline V gene are MDHEN and SYDVKM. The CDR3 extends over 18 amino acids. CDR3 nucleotide sequence: TGTGCCAGCAGTTTGCCGGGGGGGGGAACTCGCGGTAATTCACCCCTCCACTTT. Translating it yields CASSLPGGGTRGNSPLHF.

This clone was detected only once. This sequence joins TRBV30 and TRBJ1-6; 7 bases fit TRBD1. CDR1 is GTSNPN and CDR2 is SVGIG in the germline V gene (reference sequence). This CDR3 contains 14 residues. V was clipped by 3 bases and J by 8 bases; unmatched bases: 7. CDR3 loop: CAWSRGITDSPLHF. The CDR3 coding sequence is TGTGCCTGGAGCAGGGGGATCACGGATTCACCCCTCCACTTT.

This chain links TRBV7-3 with TRBJ2-1, with 7 bases lining up with TRBD2. There are 15 residues in the CDR3. Trimming cost V 3 bases and J 5 bases; bases outside gene matches: 7. Germline assignment: CDR1 SGHTA and CDR2 FQGTGA. The CDR3 here is CASSFLGGDNNEQFF. In DNA form, the CDR3 reads TGTGCCAGCAGCTTCCTGGGAGGGGATAACAATGAGCAGTTCTTC.

The rearrangement joins TRBV6-5 to TRBJ2-7; D ambiguous. CDR1 is MNHEY, CDR2 SVGAGI, per germline. This CDR3 spans 14 amino acids. The V end was cut by 6 bases, the J end by 4 bases, with 16 bases between. CDR3 bases: TGTGCCAGCAGCCTAACGGCAGGTTCGTACGAGCAGTACTTC. It codes for CASSLTAGSYEQYF.

The chain joins TRBV29-1 to TRBJ1-1; D might be TRBD1 (6 bases). Germline V gene data show CDR1 as SQVTM and CDR2 as ANQGSEA. The CDR3 is 14 amino acids. V lost 6 bases to trimming and J lost 4 bases, with 18 bases between them. This CDR3 reads CSVSTGLTGTEAFF. The CDR3 DNA is TGCAGCGTATCCACAGGGTTGACGGGCACTGAAGCTTTCTTT. Full variable domain (rest looked up from reference TRBV29-1 and TRBJ1-1): SAVISQKPSRDICQRGTSLTIQCQVDSQVTMMFWYRQQPGQSLTLIATANQGSEATYESGFVIDKFPISRPNLTFSTLTVSNMSPEDSSIYLCSVSTGLTGTEAFFGQGTRLTVV.

The rearrangement links TRBV27 to TRBJ2-7, with 9 bases lining up with TRBD1. The V gene's germline CDR1 is MNHEY and CDR2 SMNVEV (reference sequence). V trimming: 6 bases; J trimming: 4 bases; junction bases outside the gene matches: 1. The CDR3 contains 12 residues. The CDR3 reads CASRGQGYEQYF. In DNA form, the CDR3 reads TGTGCCAGCAGGGGACAGGGTTACGAGCAGTACTTC.

The CDR3 DNA follows: TGTGCCAGCAGTTTCCGAGGGGAGACCCAGTACTTC. Protein: CASSFRGETQYF. This chain connects TRBV12-3 or TRBV12-4 to TRBJ2-5, with TRBD2 as a possible D gene (5 bases). The CDR3 is 12 amino acids. V was clipped by 3 bases and J by 5 bases, with 7 bases between them.

The chain uses TRBV19 and TRBJ2-5; 12 nucleotides match TRBD1. CDR1 LNHDA and CDR2 SQIVND come from the germline V gene (reference sequence). The CDR3 has 16 residues. V gave up 4 bases and J gave up 5 bases; unmatched junction bases: 8. CDR3 bases: TGTGCCAGTAGTACCCTCGGGACAGGGGGCGCGGAGACCCAGTACTTC. Translation: CASSTLGTGGAETQYF.

The chain has TRBV13 and TRBJ1-5, with 8 bases aligning to TRBD1. Germline-derived CDR1 and CDR2 are PRHDT and FYEKMQ (reference sequence). The CDR3 covers 14 residues. The V segment lost 0 bases and the J segment 14 bases; nucleotides outside the gene matches: 9. CDR3 residues: CASSLGTGDFKKHF. The CDR3 DNA is TGTGCCAGCAGCTTAGGGACAGGGGACTTTAAGAAGCATTTT. The full variable domain, its missing parts supplied by reference TRBV13 and TRBJ1-5, is AAGVIQSPRHLIKEKRETATLKCYPIPRHDTVYWYQQGPGQDPQFLISFYEKMQSDKGSIPDRFSAQQFSDYHSELNMSSLELGDSALYFCASSLGTGDFKKHFGDGTRLSIL.

This sequence joins TRBV20-1 and TRBJ1-1; no clear D gene. There are 12 residues in the CDR3. Germline V gene data show CDR1 as DFQATT and CDR2 as SNEGSKA (reference sequence). V was trimmed by 3 bases and J by 3 bases, leaving 8 bases between them. CDR3 region: CSASVRYTEAFF. CDR3 DNA: TGCAGTGCTAGTGTCAGATACACTGAAGCTTTCTTT.